This TCR beta chain is drawn from a study of Graves' ophthalmopathy and Graves' hyperthyroidism. From RNA, the CDR3 regions of TCR beta chains were amplified and sequenced. First-round RT-PCR employed HTBI primers, with a second-round multiplex PCR after it. TCRdb processed the multiplex PCR reads anew with MiXCR; each CDR3 protein has one entry. The sample holds hundreds of thousands of distinct CDR3 sequences, around 50% seen once. Where ophthalmopathy was present, donors had moderate-to-severe activity, CAS ≥3, NOSPECS ≥4 and duration under 3 months. Clinical symptoms and serum thyroxine were used for diagnosis; TRAb, thyroid ultrasound and orbital computed tomography were also relied on. From fresh peripheral blood, 10 ml in volume, the PBMCs were obtained. Study-level points and caveats: A roughly 83% specificity and nearly 90% sensitivity were achieved by a 13-signature model that separated ophthalmopathy from stable hyperthyroidism.

Comments on this clonotype: Antigen: not known.

This receptor was identified in an adult man with Graves' ophthalmopathy. The sequenced material came from peripheral blood.

CDR3 in amino acids: CASSLANRAEKLFF. CDR3 nucleotide sequence: TGTGCCAGCAGTTTAGCGAACCGGGCCGAAAAACTGTTTTTT. The chain carries TRBV12-3 or TRBV12-4 and TRBJ1-4, with no clear D. The CDR3 consists of 14 residues. V lost 0 bases, J lost 8 bases, and 10 bases lay in between.